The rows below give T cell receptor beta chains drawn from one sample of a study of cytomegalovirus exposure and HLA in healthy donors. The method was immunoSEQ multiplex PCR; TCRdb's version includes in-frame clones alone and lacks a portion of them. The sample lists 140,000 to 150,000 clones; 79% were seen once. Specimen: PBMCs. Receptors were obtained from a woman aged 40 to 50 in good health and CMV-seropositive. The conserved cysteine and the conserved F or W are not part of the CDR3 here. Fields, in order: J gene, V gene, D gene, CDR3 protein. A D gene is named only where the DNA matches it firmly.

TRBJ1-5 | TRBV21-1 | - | ASSNAGGIQPQH
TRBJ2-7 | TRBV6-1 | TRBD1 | ASSFRTGHYEQY
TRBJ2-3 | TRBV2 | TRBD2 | ASSDFGGTSGNTQY
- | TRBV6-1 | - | ASSDGVEGEQY
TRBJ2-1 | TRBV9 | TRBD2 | ASSRTSGGVSYNEQF
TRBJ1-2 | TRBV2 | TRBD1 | ASRQGLTAGYT
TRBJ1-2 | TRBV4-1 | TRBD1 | ASSPPGQGAYGYT
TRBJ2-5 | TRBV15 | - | ATSRDPTIGGRETQY
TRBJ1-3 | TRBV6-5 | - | ASSYSAGSGNTIY
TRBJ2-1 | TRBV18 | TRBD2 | ASAGLADNEQF
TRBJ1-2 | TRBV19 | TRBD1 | ASSPLTGVPGYT
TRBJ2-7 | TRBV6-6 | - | ASSPSGTYEQY
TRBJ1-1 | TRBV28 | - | ASRLSGGTEAF
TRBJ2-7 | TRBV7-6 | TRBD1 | ASSQDRDYEQY
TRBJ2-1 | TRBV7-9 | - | ASSKTGTTYNEQF
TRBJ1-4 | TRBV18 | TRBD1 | ASSPPNGQGAREKLF
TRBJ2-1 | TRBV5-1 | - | ASSLMSARYNEQF
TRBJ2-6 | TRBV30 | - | AWSYGLTRANVLT
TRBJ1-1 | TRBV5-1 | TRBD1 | ASGKQGAPNTEAF
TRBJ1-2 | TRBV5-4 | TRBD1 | ASSFGQGLKKPYGYT
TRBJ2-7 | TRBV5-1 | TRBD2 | ASSLRSRLAGARPYEQY
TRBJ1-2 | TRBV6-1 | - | ASRRQNDYGYT
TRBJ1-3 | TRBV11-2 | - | ASSLGQTGNTIY